Below are 16 T cell receptor beta chains sequenced from a single sample in a study of cytomegalovirus exposure and HLA in healthy donors. The PCR ran on 60 Vbeta and 13 Jbeta primers. Sequenced by immunoSEQ multiplex PCR; TCRdb stores in-frame clones only, minus some. This table holds roughly 97,000 clones, around 9.6% found once. Sequencing was carried out using PBMCs. The source of these receptors is a man aged 45-65 years in good health and CMV-seropositive.

This clone was counted a few times. V gene TRBV16 combines with J gene TRBJ1-5, with no clear D. Germline V gene data show CDR1 as KGHSY and CDR2 as FQNENV. Deletions cut 2 bases from V and 2 bases from J, with 10 bases between. The CDR3 runs to 15 residues. In nucleotides, the CDR3 is TGTGCCAGCAGCCAACGAGTCGTGGGCAATCAGCCCCAGCATTTT. It yields the protein CASSQRVVGNQPQHF.

J is TRBJ1-2 and V is TRBV9, with 9 bases lining up with TRBD1. This CDR3 has 15 amino acids. Germline V gene data show CDR1 as SGDLS and CDR2 as YYNGEE. V was clipped by 0 bases and J by 8 bases; unmatched bases: 8. The CDR3 reads CASSVGGQGEAGYTF. As DNA, the CDR3 is TGTGCCAGCAGCGTAGGGGGACAGGGCGAGGCAGGCTACACCTTC.

The CDR3 nucleotides are TGTGCCAGCAAAACAGGAAGCTCCTACGAGCAGTACTTC. It yields the protein CASKTGSSYEQYF. The chain links TRBV27 to TRBJ2-7; a possible D gene is TRBD1 (5 bases). Germline CDR1 is MNHEY and CDR2 is SMNVEV (reference sequence). Between the trimmed V and J ends, which lost 7 bases and 0 bases, there was a span of 10 bases. The CDR3 is 13 residues long.

The V gene is TRBV19, the J gene TRBJ1-3; 11 positions match TRBD1. CDR3 size: 16 residues. Germline lookup yields CDR1 LNHDA and CDR2 SQIVND (reference sequence). Losses at the gene ends were 3 bases for V and 4 bases for J; bases not matched to a gene: 5. CDR3 DNA: TGTGCCAGTAGTATCCGGACAGGGGGCACCGGAAACACCATATATTTT. Residues: CASSIRTGGTGNTIYF.

In DNA form, the CDR3 reads TGTGCCAGCGCAGGGGGCGCGGAAAAACTGTTTTTT. Protein: CASAGGAEKLFF. This chain joins TRBV9 and TRBJ1-4, with 8 bases that match TRBD1. V dropped 7 bases and J dropped 8; count of bases not matched to a gene: 4. This CDR3 is built from 12 residues. Germline loops: CDR1 SGDLS, CDR2 YYNGEE.

J is TRBJ2-3 and V is TRBV4-1; D is possibly TRBD2 (5 bases). The CDR3 contains 15 residues. Germline CDR1 is MGHRA and CDR2 is YSYEKL. The germline V and J ends were trimmed by 3 bases and 5 bases, with 15 bases remaining between them. The CDR3 spells CASSHSGSWGDTQYF. The CDR3 coding sequence is TGCGCCAGCAGCCATTCGGGGAGTTGGGGAGATACGCAGTATTTT.

This clone showed up just a few times. The genes are TRBV2 and TRBJ2-2; tentative D call: TRBD1 (6 bases). V lost 6 bases and J lost 4, with 9 bases in between. From germline, CDR1 is SNHLY and CDR2 FYNNEI. This CDR3 is 13 amino acids long. The CDR3 region is CASRRTVTGELFF. The DNA of the CDR3 is TGTGCCAGCAGGCGGACAGTCACCGGGGAGCTGTTTTTT.

This clone was counted a few times. The rearrangement links TRBV9 to TRBJ1-1; TRBD1 is a possible D gene (5 bases). Germline values: CDR1 SGDLS, CDR2 YYNGEE. The CDR3 spans 13 residues. V dropped 0 bases and J dropped 7 bases, with 10 bases sitting between them. The CDR3 coding sequence is TGTGCCAGCAGCGTAGCTTTGGGGGGTGAAGCTTTCTTT. Encoded protein: CASSVALGGEAFF.

The gene calls are TRBV18 and TRBJ2-3; 9 nucleotides match TRBD2. From germline, CDR1 is KGHSH and CDR2 LQKENI. V lost 4 bases to trimming and J lost 0 bases; unmatched junction nucleotides: 5. CDR3 size: 16 residues. CDR3 amino acids: CASSQTSGMSTDTQYF. CDR3 sequence (DNA): TGTGCCAGCTCACAGACTAGCGGAATGAGCACAGATACGCAGTATTTT.

The gene calls are TRBV27 and TRBJ2-6; weak D call: TRBD2 (5 bases). V lost 2 bases and J lost 0, with 5 bases in between. The CDR3 has 15 amino acids. The germline gives CDR1 MNHEY, CDR2 SMNVEV (reference sequence). CDR3 coding DNA: TGTGCCAGCAGTTTAGGGAGCTCTGGGGCCAACGTCCTGACTTTC. This encodes CASSLGSSGANVLTF.

In this sample, this clone turned up many times. The V call is TRBV7-6, the J call TRBJ1-2; 11 bases are a match to TRBD1. V lost 5 bases, J lost 4 bases, and 6 bases stayed unmatched. CDR3 length equals 15 residues. The germline V gene has CDR1 SGHVS and CDR2 FNYEAQ. This CDR3 reads CASSQDRGRVYGYTF. The CDR3 DNA sequence: TGTGCCAGCAGCCAGGACAGGGGGCGCGTCTATGGCTACACCTTC.

This chain connects TRBV19 to TRBJ1-6, with 7 positions matching TRBD1. This CDR3 has 15 amino acids. Germline V gene lookup returns CDR1 LNHDA and CDR2 SQIVND (reference sequence). V was pared by 2 bases and J by 6 bases, with 4 bases of the junction left unmatched. The CDR3 loop reads CASSIMAGGNSPLHF. The CDR3, as DNA: TGTGCCAGTAGTATAATGGCAGGGGGTAATTCACCCCTCCACTTT.

V and J are TRBV28 and TRBJ1-2; D gene uncertain. Trimming left V 3 bases short and J 2 bases short, with 4 bases between. The V gene's germline CDR1 is MDHEN and CDR2 SYDVKM. This CDR3 is 12 amino acids long. CDR3 in DNA: TGTGCCAGCAGTTTGAGGAACTATGGCTACACCTTC. Translation gives CASSLRNYGYTF.

This clone was seen a handful of times. V is TRBV7-3 and J is TRBJ2-2; possibly TRBD1 for D (5 bases). Germline-derived CDR1 and CDR2 are SGHTA and FQGTGA. V lost 2 bases and J 0 bases, leaving 10 bases between the germline ends. The CDR3 sequence is 16 residues long. CDR3 in DNA: TGTGCCAGCAGCTTATCGACAGATACGAACACCGGGGAGCTGTTTTTT. The encoded protein is CASSLSTDTNTGELFF.

This clone occurred a few times. This chain joins TRBV28 and TRBJ2-5, with a possible D match to TRBD2 (6 bases). Trimming took off 7 bases at V and 2 bases at J, with 14 bases between the two ends. CDR3 length equals 14 residues. CDR1 and CDR2 (germline): MDHEN, SYDVKM. CDR3 residues: CASTQGGNQETQYF. DNA for the CDR3: TGTGCCAGCACCCAAGGAGGGAATCAAGAGACCCAGTACTTC.

This clone was found once. The rearrangement joins TRBV6-5 to TRBJ2-7; the D is unclear. The V gene lost 0 bases and the J gene lost 4 bases, with 4 bases spanning the gap. This CDR3 comprises 12 residues. Germline loops: CDR1 MNHEY, CDR2 SVGAGI. This chain's CDR3 is CASSYSPYEQYF. In nucleotides, the CDR3 is TGTGCCAGCAGTTACTCCCCATACGAGCAGTACTTC.